The T cell receptor beta chain described here comes from a study of Ad26.COV2.S vaccination and SARS-CoV-2 variants. Findings and limits, study-wide: Spike-specific responses of CD8+ and CD4+ T cells were reported to display substantial breadth after vaccination. Participants in the vaccine arm had higher spike-specific TCR breadth; placebo recipients had lower.

This clone was recorded once. Its antigen is currently unknown. The CDR3 consists of 17 residues. Germline trimming cut 4 bases from V and 8 bases from J; bases unmatched to any gene: 11. Germline assignment: CDR1 SEHNR and CDR2 FQNEAQ (reference sequence). Assay used: immunoSEQ multiplex PCR; TCRdb lists only in-frame clones, some missing. The sample carries approximately 400,000 clones, roughly nine tenths recorded once. The clonotype comes from a human donor who had recovered from COVID-19. Sequencing was performed on peripheral blood, taken after recovery from COVID-19. The V call is TRBV7-9, the J call TRBJ2-1, with TRBD2 matching 13 bases. The CDR3 DNA is TGTGCCAGCAGCTCTCCACTCACTAGCGGGGGGGCGGATGAGCAGTTCTTC. Its protein is CASSSPLTSGGADEQFF.